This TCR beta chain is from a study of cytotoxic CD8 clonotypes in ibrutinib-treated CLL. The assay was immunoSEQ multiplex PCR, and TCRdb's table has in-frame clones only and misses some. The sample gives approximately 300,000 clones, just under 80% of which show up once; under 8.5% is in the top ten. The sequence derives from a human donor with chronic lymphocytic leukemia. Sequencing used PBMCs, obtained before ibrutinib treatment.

The CDR3 loop is CASSPRTGASYEQYF. CDR3 DNA sequence: TGTGCCAGCAGTCCCAGGACAGGAGCTTCCTACGAGCAGTACTTC. The chain recombines TRBV27 with TRBJ2-7; 7 nucleotides line up with TRBD1. The CDR3 runs 15 residues. Germline assignment: CDR1 MNHEY and CDR2 SMNVEV (reference sequence). J was trimmed by 1 base and V by 5 bases; bases with no gene match: 8.